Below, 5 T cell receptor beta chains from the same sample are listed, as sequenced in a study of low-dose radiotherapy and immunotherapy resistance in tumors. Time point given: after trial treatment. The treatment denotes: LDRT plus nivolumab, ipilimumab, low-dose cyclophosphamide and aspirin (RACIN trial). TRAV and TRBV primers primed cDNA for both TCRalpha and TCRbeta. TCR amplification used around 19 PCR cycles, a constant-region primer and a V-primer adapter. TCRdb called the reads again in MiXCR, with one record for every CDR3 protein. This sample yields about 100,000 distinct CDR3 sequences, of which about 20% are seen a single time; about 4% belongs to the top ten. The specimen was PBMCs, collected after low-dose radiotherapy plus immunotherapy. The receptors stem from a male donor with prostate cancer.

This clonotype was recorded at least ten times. Here the CDR3 reads CASSLAQGQFSYEQYF. CDR3 DNA sequence: TGTGCCAGCAGCTTAGCGCAGGGACAGTTCTCCTACGAGCAGTACTTC. This sequence joins TRBV11-2 and TRBJ2-7, with 7 positions matching TRBD1. With V trimmed by 1 base and J by 0 bases, 6 bases remained unmatched. CDR1 is SGHAT, CDR2 FQNNGV, per germline. The CDR3 length is 16 residues. Drawing the rest from reference TRBV11-2 and TRBJ2-7, the complete variable domain is EAGVAQSPRYKIIEKRQSVAFWCNPISGHATLYWYQQILGQGPKLLIQFQNNGVVDDSQLPKDRFSAERLKGVDSTLKIQPAKLEDSAVYLCASSLAQGQFSYEQYFGPGTRLTVT.

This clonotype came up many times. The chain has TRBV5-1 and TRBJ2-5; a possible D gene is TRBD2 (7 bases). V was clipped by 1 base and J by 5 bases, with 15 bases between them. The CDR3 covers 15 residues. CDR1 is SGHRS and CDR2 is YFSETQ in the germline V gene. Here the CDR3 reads CASSLTGRVEETQYF. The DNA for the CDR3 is TGCGCCAGCAGCTTGACAGGGAGGGTTGAGGAGACCCAGTACTTC.

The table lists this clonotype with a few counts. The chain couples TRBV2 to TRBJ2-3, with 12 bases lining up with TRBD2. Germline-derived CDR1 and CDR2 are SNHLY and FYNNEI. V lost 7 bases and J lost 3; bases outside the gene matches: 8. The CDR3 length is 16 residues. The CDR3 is CASTRLAGARTDTQYF. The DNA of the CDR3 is TGTGCCAGCACCCGACTAGCGGGGGCTAGGACAGATACGCAGTATTTT.

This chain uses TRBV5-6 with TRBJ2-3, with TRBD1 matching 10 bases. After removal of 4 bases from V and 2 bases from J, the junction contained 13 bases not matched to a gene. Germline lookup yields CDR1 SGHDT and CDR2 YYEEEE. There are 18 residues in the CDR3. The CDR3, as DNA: TGTGCCAGCAGCCTGTTGGGGACAGGGGTTGGGCCCACAGATACGCAGTATTTT. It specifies CASSLLGTGVGPTDTQYF.

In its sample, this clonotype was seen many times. DNA for the CDR3: TGTGCCAGCAGTGCCGGAGGACCCGAAGCTTTCTTT. Translating it yields CASSAGGPEAFF. The genes are TRBV2 and TRBJ1-1; D gene ambiguous. Germline V gene sequence: CDR1 SNHLY, CDR2 FYNNEI. The V end lost 4 bases, the J end lost 8 bases, and 11 bases lay between the germline ends. The CDR3 totals 12 residues.